A single sample gave rise to the 11 T cell receptor gamma chains below, sequenced in a study of gamma-delta T cells after stem cell transplantation. TCRdb redid clone calling on the RT-PCR reads using CATT. Of hundreds of gamma-chain clones listed, roughly 21% are singletons. Sequencing was done on a sample of gamma-delta T cells. All receptors come from a human donor. It is not recorded whose cells these are; they may come from a transplant donor.

Details on this clone: This could be a read error, since a much larger clone is one nucleotide away. The chain employs TRGV3 and TRGJ1 or TRGJ2. The germline gives CDR1 VTNTFY, CDR2 YDVSTARD (reference sequence). The CDR3 is made up of 15 amino acids. The CDR3, as DNA: TGTGCCAACTGGGACATTCGGAATTATTATTATAAGAAACTCTTT. This gives the protein CANWDIRNYYYKKLF.

This chain connects TRGV2 to TRGJ1 or TRGJ2. CDR3 length: 15 amino acids. Germline CDR1 EGSNGY, CDR2 YDSYNSKV. V shed 0 bases, J shed 4 bases, and the junction held 9 bases outside the gene matches. CDR3 nucleotides: TGTGCCACCTGGGACGGGCCAGGGTTATATTATAAGAAACTCTTT. Amino acids: CATWDGPGLYYKKLF.

Within the sample, this clone is large (0.1 to 1%). The chain employs TRGV8 and TRGJ1 or TRGJ2. CDR1 is VENAVY, CDR2 YDSYNSRV, per germline. The CDR3 has 11 amino acids. Germline trimming cut 0 bases from V and 10 bases from J; bases unmatched to any gene: 3. CDR3 loop: CATWDRSKKLF. The CDR3 DNA follows: TGTGCCACCTGGGATAGGTCAAAGAAACTCTTT.

Relative to its sample, this clone is large. The CDR3 coding sequence is TGTGCCACCTGGGACGGAGTGTCATATTATAAGAAACTCTTT. Its protein is CATWDGVSYYKKLF. V is TRGV3 and J is TRGJ1 or TRGJ2. With 3 bases clipped from V and 4 bases from J, the junction kept 9 bases outside the gene matches. The CDR3 spans 14 residues. Germline V gene data show CDR1 as VTNTFY and CDR2 as YDVSTARD (reference sequence).

Note on this clone: One base separates it from a far larger clone, so it is likely a read error. Other DNA sequences in the same sample also yield this CDR3. The V call is TRGV9, the J call TRGJP. This CDR3 is built from 16 residues. Germline values: CDR1 GITISATS, CDR2 ISYDGTV (reference sequence). The CDR3 spells CALWEVQELGKKIKVF. The CDR3 DNA is TGTGCCTTGTGGGAGGTGCAAGAGTTGGGCAAAAAAATAAAGGTATTT.

This clone came up a few times. This may be a read error: a much more frequent sequence differs by one nucleotide. Other DNA sequences in this sample translate to the same CDR3. J is TRGJ1 or TRGJ2 and V is TRGV9. Per germline, CDR1 GITISATS and CDR2 ISYDGTV (reference sequence). The CDR3 spans 11 residues. CDR3 sequence reads: CALWGCDKKLF. The CDR3 DNA sequence: TGTGCCCTGTGGGGATGTGATAAGAAACTCTTT.

Remarks on this clone: A much larger clone is a single base away; this may be a read error. This sequence joins TRGV4 and TRGJP2. V shed 0 bases and J 3 bases; nucleotides not matched to a gene: 4. CDR1 and CDR2 (germline): EGSTGY, YDSYTSSV. The CDR3 covers 15 residues. CDR3 DNA sequence: TGTGCCACCTGGGATGGGCTTGGTAGTGATTGGATCAAGACGTTT. Translation gives CATWDGLGSDWIKTF.

In the case of this clone: This may be a read error, as it is one base from a much larger clone. J is TRGJP and V is TRGV9. The trim removed 1 base at V and 6 bases at J, leaving 6 bases unmatched. The germline gives CDR1 GITISATS, CDR2 ISYDGTV (reference sequence). This CDR3 region has 17 residues. CDR3 region: CALWEVGRELGKKIKVF. The CDR3 coding sequence is TGTGCCTTGTGGGAGGTTGGGAGAGAGTTGGGCAAAAAAATCAAGGTATTT.

This clone is judged large (0.1 to 1%). An end of the junction does not agree with germline; a read error may underlie this. V and J are TRGV8 and TRGJ1 or TRGJ2. CDR1 and CDR2 (germline): VENAVY, YDSYNSRV. The CDR3 contains 9 residues. The CDR3 nucleotides read TGTGCCACCTGGGATAACAAACTCTTT. This codes for CATWDNKLF.

By share, this clone ranks as large. The V call is TRGV2, the J call TRGJ1 or TRGJ2. The germline V gene encodes CDR1 EGSNGY and CDR2 YDSYNSKV. This CDR3 comprises 14 residues. J lost 0 bases, V lost 2 bases, and 4 bases had no gene match. CDR3: CATWDAKNYYKKLF. DNA for the CDR3: TGTGCCACCTGGGACGCTAAGAATTATTATAAGAAACTCTTT.

With respect to this clone: This clone may be a read error of a much larger clone one base away. The sample has other DNA sequences that encode this CDR3 too. The chain employs TRGV4 and TRGJ1 or TRGJ2. Germline assignment: CDR1 EGSTGY and CDR2 YDSYTSSV. CDR3 length: 14 amino acids. The CDR3 loop reads CATWDGPFYYKKLF. CDR3 coding DNA: TGTGCCACTTGGGATGGGCCCTTTTATTATAAGAAACTCTTT.